The rows below give T cell receptor beta chains drawn from one sample of a study of blood T cells in healthy people across ages. TCRdb analysed the 5' RACE reads with MiXCR anew, one entry per CDR3 protein. The sample includes under 800,000 distinct CDR3 sequences, 43% of them seen just once. Sequencing was carried out using blood. The receptors derive from a woman aged 55 to 70 in good health. Each CDR3 is given with its conserved first and last residue. The order of the fields is J gene, D gene, V gene, clone size, CDR3 protein, CDR3 DNA. D genes are given only for firm matches. Some rows have no size entry. The others give once, few or many, or a class for an expanded clone.

j_call: TRBJ2-3; d_call: NA; v_call: TRBV9; clone_size: few; cdr3_aa: CASSESGTTDTQYF; cdr3_nt: TGTGCCAGCAGCGAATCCGGGACCACAGATACGCAGTATTTT
j_call: TRBJ1-1; d_call: NA; v_call: TRBV12-3/TRBV12-4; clone_size: NA; cdr3_aa: CASKYSENTEAFF; cdr3_nt: TGTGCCAGCAAGTACTCAGAGAACACTGAAGCTTTCTTT
j_call: TRBJ1-5; d_call: NA; v_call: TRBV27; clone_size: NA; cdr3_aa: CASSGGGGSYSNQPQHF; cdr3_nt: TGTGCCAGCAGTGGGGGTGGGGGCTCTTATAGCAATCAGCCCCAGCATTTT
j_call: TRBJ2-7; d_call: NA; v_call: TRBV3-1; clone_size: NA; cdr3_aa: CASSLRAAGAYYEQYF; cdr3_nt: TGTGCCAGCAGCCTCCGGGCGGCGGGGGCCTACTACGAGCAGTACTTC
j_call: TRBJ1-2; d_call: NA; v_call: TRBV12-3/TRBV12-4; clone_size: few; cdr3_aa: CASRVVDLGGYTF; cdr3_nt: TGTGCCAGCCGCGTGGTGGACCTGGGGGGCTACACCTTC
j_call: TRBJ2-1; d_call: NA; v_call: TRBV27; clone_size: NA; cdr3_aa: CASSLFAGVNEQFF; cdr3_nt: TGTGCCAGCAGTTTATTCGCTGGGGTGAATGAGCAGTTCTTC
j_call: TRBJ2-7; d_call: TRBD2; v_call: TRBV20-1; clone_size: few; cdr3_aa: CSASETSMIYEQYF; cdr3_nt: TGCAGTGCTAGCGAGACTAGCATGATCTACGAGCAGTACTTC
j_call: TRBJ1-2; d_call: NA; v_call: TRBV12-3/TRBV12-4; clone_size: NA; cdr3_aa: CASSITGSGYTF; cdr3_nt: TGTGCCAGCAGTATAACAGGGTCTGGCTACACCTTC
j_call: TRBJ1-2; d_call: TRBD1; v_call: TRBV25-1; clone_size: few; cdr3_aa: CASSRTGVNYGYTF; cdr3_nt: TGTGCCAGCAGCCGGACAGGGGTCAACTATGGCTACACCTTC
j_call: TRBJ2-6; d_call: NA; v_call: TRBV7-3; clone_size: few; cdr3_aa: CASSLMALGSGANVLTF; cdr3_nt: TGTGCCAGCAGCTTAATGGCCCTTGGGTCTGGGGCCAACGTCCTGACTTTC
j_call: TRBJ2-3; d_call: TRBD2; v_call: TRBV7-8; clone_size: NA; cdr3_aa: CASRRLAGGSTDTQYF; cdr3_nt: TGTGCCAGCAGACGACTAGCGGGAGGGTCCACAGATACGCAGTATTTT
j_call: TRBJ1-2; d_call: NA; v_call: TRBV20-1; clone_size: NA; cdr3_aa: CSAGDLLNYGYTF; cdr3_nt: TGCAGTGCCGGGGACCTCTTGAACTATGGCTACACCTTC
j_call: TRBJ2-5; d_call: TRBD2; v_call: TRBV7-2; clone_size: NA; cdr3_aa: CASSLAAAGGQETQYF; cdr3_nt: TGTGCCAGCAGCTTAGCAGCAGCGGGGGGCCAAGAGACCCAGTACTTC
j_call: TRBJ2-3; d_call: NA; v_call: TRBV24-1; clone_size: NA; cdr3_aa: CATRSLDSFEADTQYF; cdr3_nt: TGTGCCACCAGGAGTCTGGACAGTTTTGAAGCCGATACGCAGTATTTT
j_call: TRBJ2-1; d_call: TRBD2; v_call: TRBV7-2; clone_size: NA; cdr3_aa: CASSPGTSGLDEQFF; cdr3_nt: TGTGCCAGCAGCCCCGGGACTAGCGGTTTGGATGAGCAGTTCTTC
j_call: TRBJ2-5; d_call: NA; v_call: TRBV5-8; clone_size: NA; cdr3_aa: CASSWGWETQYF; cdr3_nt: TGTGCCAGCAGCTGGGGTTGGGAGACCCAGTACTTC
j_call: TRBJ2-7; d_call: TRBD2; v_call: TRBV14; clone_size: NA; cdr3_aa: CASSGGLAGVWNEQYF; cdr3_nt: TGTGCCAGCAGCGGCGGACTAGCGGGAGTTTGGAACGAGCAGTACTTC
j_call: TRBJ2-7; d_call: NA; v_call: TRBV20-1; clone_size: few; cdr3_aa: CSARPGEKYEQYF; cdr3_nt: TGCAGTGCTAGACCGGGGGAGAAGTACGAGCAGTACTTC
j_call: TRBJ2-1; d_call: TRBD2; v_call: TRBV4-3; clone_size: NA; cdr3_aa: CASSQELAAPGNEQFF; cdr3_nt: TGCGCCAGCAGCCAAGAACTAGCGGCTCCAGGTAATGAGCAGTTCTTC
j_call: TRBJ2-7; d_call: TRBD1; v_call: TRBV29-1; clone_size: NA; cdr3_aa: CSVVDRDPIDSYEQYF; cdr3_nt: TGCAGCGTAGTCGACAGGGATCCTATAGACTCCTACGAGCAGTACTTC
j_call: TRBJ2-5; d_call: TRBD2; v_call: TRBV6-1; clone_size: NA; cdr3_aa: CASSAGNSGGGETQYF; cdr3_nt: TGTGCCAGCAGTGCCGGGAATAGCGGGGGAGGAGAGACCCAGTACTTC
j_call: TRBJ1-2; d_call: NA; v_call: TRBV7-3; clone_size: few; cdr3_aa: CASSSNSGAYGYTF; cdr3_nt: TGTGCCAGCAGCTCCAACTCGGGGGCCTATGGCTACACCTTC
j_call: TRBJ2-1; d_call: TRBD1; v_call: TRBV11-2; clone_size: NA; cdr3_aa: CASSPEQGSYNEQFF; cdr3_nt: TGTGCCAGCAGCCCTGAACAGGGGTCCTACAATGAGCAGTTCTTC
j_call: TRBJ1-5; d_call: TRBD1; v_call: TRBV20-1; clone_size: NA; cdr3_aa: CSARHGTDSNQPQHF; cdr3_nt: TGCAGTGCTAGACACGGGACAGATAGCAATCAGCCCCAGCATTTT
j_call: TRBJ2-5; d_call: TRBD2; v_call: TRBV7-2; clone_size: NA; cdr3_aa: CASSLVAGGWGATQYF; cdr3_nt: TGTGCCAGCAGCTTGGTCGCGGGAGGCTGGGGGGCGACCCAGTACTTC
j_call: TRBJ2-2; d_call: TRBD2; v_call: TRBV5-4; clone_size: few; cdr3_aa: CASSLTSGATGELFF; cdr3_nt: TGTGCCAGCAGCTTGACTAGCGGGGCCACCGGGGAGCTGTTTTTT
j_call: TRBJ2-5; d_call: NA; v_call: TRBV7-6; clone_size: NA; cdr3_aa: CASSARTGQRGETQYF; cdr3_nt: TGTGCCAGCAGCGCGAGAACGGGACAACGCGGGGAGACCCAGTACTTC
j_call: TRBJ1-5; d_call: NA; v_call: TRBV20-1; clone_size: NA; cdr3_aa: CSARGGQNQPQHF; cdr3_nt: TGCAGTGCTAGAGGTGGGCAGAATCAGCCCCAGCATTTT